Here is one T cell receptor (beta chain) with its context. From the 5' RACE reads, TCRdb called clonotypes with MiXCR, one entry per CDR3 protein. Of hundreds of thousands of distinct CDR3 sequences listed, approximately 25% are singletons. These data belong to a study of identical twins. This CDR3 has 18 amino acids. Trimming at V came to 3 bases and at J to 6 bases, leaving 16 bases not matched to a gene. Germline V gene lookup returns CDR1 LGHDT and CDR2 YNNKEL (reference sequence). These data were also filed under a second study, of T cells expressing NK-cell markers.

The chain carries TRBV3-1 and TRBJ2-3; TRBD2 matches 9 bases. The origin of this receptor is a woman under 30 in good health. The sequenced material came from CD4+ T cells sorted from blood. In nucleotides, the CDR3 is TGTGCCAGCAGCCACCAAATTACAGCGGGGGGCGGGAGGGATACGCAGTATTTT. Protein sequence: CASSHQITAGGGRDTQYF.